These 9 T cell receptor beta chains were sequenced from one sample in a study of blood T cell repertoires in COVID-19 (TCRdb year 2020). The library was made by the immunoSEQ multiplex PCR assay. The source is immuneACCESS, and TCRdb retained only in-frame sequences with V and J called. Part of the clones is not carried over; for the studies checked, unresolved V genes explain less than half of this, and the remainder is unexplained. This sample is represented by fewer than 500,000 clones; roughly 85% of them were singletons. Around 1.8% of the sample lies in the top ten. Material: PBMCs or T cells enriched from blood (not recorded which). The source of these receptors is a woman aged 18-35 years with acute COVID-19.

This sequence joins TRBV10-3 and TRBJ2-2; 13 bases match TRBD2. This CDR3 is 17 amino acids long. The junction had 4 bases not matched to a gene; V was cut back by 3 bases and J by 3 bases. CDR1 ENHRY and CDR2 SYGVKD come from the germline V gene. CDR3 amino acids: CAISEEGLAGHTGELFF. In nucleotides, the CDR3 is TGTGCCATCAGTGAAGAGGGACTAGCGGGACACACCGGGGAGCTGTTTTTT.

The chain is built from TRBV5-4 and TRBJ1-6, with D tentatively TRBD1 (5 bases). This CDR3 comprises 16 residues. Germline-derived CDR1 and CDR2 are SGHNT and YYREEE (reference sequence). V lost 4 bases and J lost 10, with 21 bases in between. The CDR3 coding sequence is TGTGCCAGCAGCCGGAGGGGTAGCGGGAGTGGCTCACCCCTCCACTTT. It specifies CASSRRGSGSGSPLHF.

This clone showed up just once. The chain has TRBV7-2 and TRBJ2-1; TRBD2 aligns across 8 bases. There are 14 residues in the CDR3. The germline V gene encodes CDR1 SGHTA and CDR2 FQGNSA. The J segment lost 8 bases and the V segment lost 5 bases, leaving 8 bases of the junction unmatched. CDR3 bases: TGTGCCAGCAGCGGGAGCGGGAGTGGGTATGAGCAGTTCTTC. Translated, it gives CASSGSGSGYEQFF. Combining the CDR3 with reference TRBV7-2 and TRBJ2-1 gives the whole variable domain GAGVSQSPSNKVTEKGKDVELRCDPISGHTALYWYRQSLGQGLEFLIYFQGNSAPDKSGLPSDRFSAERTGGSVSTLTIQRTQQEDSAVYLCASSGSGSGYEQFFGPGTRLTVL.

This rearrangement joins TRBV2 to TRBJ2-7; D perhaps matches TRBD1 (6 bases). V shed 5 bases and J shed 3 bases, with 11 bases lying between them. Germline V gene lookup returns CDR1 SNHLY and CDR2 FYNNEI. This CDR3 has 13 residues. The CDR3 spells CASSYTGNYEQYF. The CDR3 DNA reads as TGTGCCAGCAGTTATACAGGGAACTACGAGCAGTACTTC.

The chain joins TRBV28 to TRBJ1-3; tentatively, D is TRBD1 (6 bases). The CDR3 is 15 amino acids. The V gene's germline CDR1 is MDHEN and CDR2 SYDVKM. The germline V and J ends were trimmed by 1 base and 2 bases, with 9 bases remaining between them. CDR3 nucleotide sequence: TGTGCCAGCAGTTTATTACAGGGCACTGGAAACACCATATATTTT. Translation: CASSLLQGTGNTIYF.

J is TRBJ2-7 and V is TRBV2, with 7 positions matching TRBD1. Looked up from germline, CDR1 is SNHLY and CDR2 is FYNNEI. V was pared by 8 bases and J by 3 bases, with 7 bases of the junction left unmatched. The CDR3 is 13 amino acids. CDR3 coding DNA: TGTGCCAGCTTGGGACAGACCATCTACGAGCAGTACTTC. This codes for CASLGQTIYEQYF.

The chain recombines TRBV15 with TRBJ1-2; D is unclear. CDR3 length: 13 amino acids. Germline V CDR1 and CDR2: LNHNV, YYDKDF (reference sequence). V lost 1 base to trimming and J lost 7 bases, with 10 bases between them. This CDR3 reads CATSRVREIGYTF. The CDR3 DNA sequence: TGTGCCACCAGCAGAGTAAGGGAGATTGGCTACACCTTC.

With respect to this clone: Its ends do not fully match the called genes, so a read error is possible. The rearrangement links TRBV28 to TRBJ2-3; 10 nucleotides align to TRBD1. This CDR3 is 16 amino acids long. In germline, CDR1 is MDHEN, CDR2 SYDVKM. CDR3 residues: CASSSSRDRGRIVAKF. CDR3 sequence (DNA): TGTGCCAGCAGTTCCTCCCGGGACAGGGGCCGGATCGTGGCCAAATTT.

This chain uses TRBV2 with TRBJ1-5; no reliable D call. Germline assignment: CDR1 SNHLY and CDR2 FYNNEI. Trimming stripped 4 bases from V and 3 bases from J, with 10 bases between. The CDR3 is made up of 14 amino acids. CDR3 in DNA: TGTGCCAGCAGTGTGGAACAGAACAATCAGCCCCAGCATTTT. As protein: CASSVEQNNQPQHF.